These 8 T cell receptor beta chains originate from one sample sequenced in a study of cytomegalovirus exposure and HLA in healthy donors (dated by TCRdb to 2016 to 2017). Libraries came from the immunoSEQ multiplex PCR assay. A mixture of 60 forward primers for TCR Vbeta segments and 13 reverse primers for TCR Jbeta segments was used in the multiplex PCR. This immuneACCESS table, as held by TCRdb, lists in-frame sequences with V and J called but not all clones. Of the missing ones, under half trace to an unresolved V gene in checked studies; the others have no known cause. The sample table gives some 120,000 clones. The leading ten clones occupy about 3.8% of the sample. Sequencing was performed on PBMCs. Source of these receptors: a young man in good health and CMV-seronegative.

This chain uses TRBV7-6 with TRBJ2-3, with TRBD2 as a possible D gene (7 bases). The germline CDR1 and CDR2 sequences are SGHVS and FNYEAQ. V lost 2 bases to trimming and J lost 4 bases, with 13 bases between them. The CDR3 covers 15 residues. Here the CDR3 reads CASSLWGGASDTQYF. The CDR3 DNA reads as TGTGCCAGCAGCTTATGGGGGGGGGCCTCAGATACGCAGTATTTT.

The gene calls are TRBV18 and TRBJ1-5; possible D gene TRBD1, 5 bases. Germline V gene sequence: CDR1 KGHSH, CDR2 LQKENI. Trimming pared 1 base from V and 7 bases from J, leaving 14 bases between. The CDR3 totals 15 residues. CDR3 in amino acids: CASSPQGLLRQPQHF. In nucleotides, the CDR3 is TGTGCCAGCTCACCACAGGGGCTTTTAAGACAGCCCCAGCATTTT.

The chain uses TRBV5-1 and TRBJ2-3; tentative D call: TRBD2 (6 bases). Germline values: CDR1 SGHRS, CDR2 YFSETQ. The germline V and J ends were trimmed by 1 base and 6 bases, with 12 bases remaining between them. The CDR3 runs 14 residues. The CDR3 region has the DNA TGCGCCAGCAGCTTGTGGAGGGCCCCTGATACGCAGTATTTT. It specifies CASSLWRAPDTQYF. Variable domain in full (rest from reference TRBV5-1 and TRBJ2-3): KAGVTQTPRYLIKTRGQQVTLSCSPISGHRSVSWYQQTPGQGLQFLFEYFSETQRNKGNFPGRFSGRQFSNSRSEMNVSTLELGDSALYLCASSLWRAPDTQYFGPGTRLTVL.

The chain is built from TRBV29-1 and TRBJ1-2; 8 positions match TRBD1. V trimming: 7 bases; J trimming: 8 bases; junction bases outside the gene matches: 15. The length of the CDR3 is 14 residues. Germline V gives CDR1 SQVTM, CDR2 ANQGSEA. CDR3 sequence: CSARPPGQVGGYTF. The CDR3 nucleotides read TGCAGCGCCCGACCCCCGGGACAGGTCGGGGGCTACACCTTC.

This chain connects TRBV7-9 to TRBJ1-5, with D possibly being TRBD1 (6 bases). The CDR3 consists of 14 residues. The germline V and J ends were trimmed by 5 bases and 5 bases, with 13 bases remaining between them. CDR1 is SEHNR and CDR2 is FQNEAQ in the germline V gene (reference sequence). As DNA, the CDR3 is TGTGCCAGCAGCAAGGACAGAAACGATCAGCCCCAGCATTTT. As protein: CASSKDRNDQPQHF. The full variable domain, its missing parts supplied by reference TRBV7-9 and TRBJ1-5, is DTGVSQNPRHKITKRGQNVTFRCDPISEHNRLYWYRQTLGQGPEFLTYFQNEAQLEKSRLLSDRFSAERPKGSFSTLEIQRTEQGDSAMYLCASSKDRNDQPQHFGDGTRLSIL.

The chain links TRBV5-1 to TRBJ1-4, with D possibly TRBD1 on 6 matching bases. CDR1 and CDR2 from the germline V gene are SGHRS and YFSETQ. V lost 0 bases, J lost 5 bases, and 11 bases lay in between. This CDR3 is built from 15 residues. The CDR3 region is CASSLEAGANEKLFF. CDR3 sequence (DNA): TGCGCCAGCAGCTTGGAGGCAGGGGCAAATGAAAAACTGTTTTTT.

The chain links TRBV6-5 to TRBJ2-2; TRBD1 is a possible D gene (6 bases). The CDR3 extends over 15 amino acids. With 0 bases removed from V and 6 bases from J, the gap between germline ends came to 11 bases. The germline gives CDR1 MNHEY, CDR2 SVGAGI. Here the CDR3 DNA reads TGTGCCAGCAGTTACTCCAGGGGCAGGGCCGGGGAGCTGTTTTTT. This sequence encodes CASSYSRGRAGELFF.

The chain joins TRBV5-1 to TRBJ2-3, with unresolved D. CDR3 size: 14 residues. Trimming took 2 bases from V and 4 from J, leaving 11 bases between them. The germline V gene has CDR1 SGHRS and CDR2 YFSETQ. In DNA form, the CDR3 reads TGCGCCAGCAGCTTTCTCGAGGTCGCAGATACGCAGTATTTT. It yields the protein CASSFLEVADTQYF.